The clone carrying this TCR beta chain was seen many times. As yet, its antigen is unknown. Clinical symptoms, serum thyroxine, TRAb, thyroid ultrasound and orbital computed tomography informed diagnoses. The PBMCs had their origin in approximately 10 ml of fresh peripheral blood. These data come from a study of T cells in Graves' hyperthyroidism and ophthalmopathy. The source material, RNA transcripts, was used to amplify TCR beta CDR3 regions. The TCR CDR3 was amplified in a first-round RT-PCR using the HTBI primer set. TCRdb recomputed calls from the multiplex PCR reads with MiXCR, one row per CDR3 protein. The sample holds about 740,000 distinct CDR3 sequences, 12% to 15% seen once. Study outcomes and limitations: In the analysis, a 13 V-J model separated ophthalmopathy from stable hyperthyroidism. Most expanded thyroid clonotypes above 0.001 recurred in blood.

The CDR3 covers 17 residues. CDR1 is MNHEY and CDR2 is SMNVEV in the germline V gene (reference sequence). V was pared by 4 bases and J by 4 bases, with 7 bases of the junction left unmatched. Sequencing was performed on blood. The clonotype comes from a woman aged 18-35 years with Graves' hyperthyroidism. This chain links TRBV27 with TRBJ2-3; the match to TRBD2 covers 14 bases. Written as DNA, the CDR3 is TGTGCCAGCAGTTCTCCGGGACTAGCGGGAGCCCCAGATACGCAGTATTTT. Amino acid sequence: CASSSPGLAGAPDTQYF.